Following are 31 T cell receptor beta chains from one sample sequenced in a study of shared clonotypes between healthy human individuals. TCRdb's copy holds only in-frame clones and misses some; the assay was immunoSEQ multiplex PCR. The table includes millions of clones, about 93% detected once. CD8 cells classed as naive were CD45RO-negative and positively selected for CCR7, excluding terminally differentiated effector memory CD45RA+ cells. The sample was naive CD8+ T cells from PBMCs. Receptors originate from a man aged 18-30 years in good health. Some clones in this sample may be carry-over from other donors' samples.

The rearrangement links TRBV29-1 to TRBJ2-5; TRBD2 might be the D (5 bases). The ends were cut back, 7 bases at V and 5 bases at J, with 20 bases in the middle. Germline loops: CDR1 SQVTM, CDR2 ANQGSEA. The CDR3 runs to 14 residues. CDR3: CSARDRGIGETQYF. In DNA form, the CDR3 reads TGCAGCGCGAGGGATCGTGGGATTGGGGAGACCCAGTACTTC.

The CDR3 loop is CAISDPDLGGNTYEQYF. CDR3 nucleotides: TGTGCCATCAGTGACCCGGATCTGGGAGGGAATACCTACGAGCAGTACTTC. The chain is built from TRBV10-3 and TRBJ2-7, with 7 bases that match TRBD2. The J segment lost 2 bases and the V segment lost 3 bases, leaving 13 bases of the junction unmatched. From germline, CDR1 is ENHRY and CDR2 SYGVKD. The CDR3 sequence is 17 residues long.

The chain links TRBV5-1 to TRBJ2-1; 8 bases align to TRBD2. The V gene's germline CDR1 is SGHRS and CDR2 YFSETQ. Trimming at V came to 2 bases and at J to 4 bases, leaving 2 bases not matched to a gene. CDR3 length: 14 residues. DNA for the CDR3: TGCGCCAGCAGCTTCGGGGGGGATTACAATGAGCAGTTCTTC. It encodes CASSFGGDYNEQFF.

The J gene is TRBJ1-5, the V gene TRBV19; D is unresolved. Trimming removed 0 bases from V and 4 bases from J, with 10 bases in between. The CDR3 is made up of 15 amino acids. Looked up from germline, CDR1 is LNHDA and CDR2 is SQIVND (reference sequence). The CDR3, as DNA: TGTGCCAGTAGTATAGACCGAGCCGGGAATCAGCCCCAGCATTTT. This codes for CASSIDRAGNQPQHF.

The J gene is TRBJ2-7, the V gene TRBV28; D perhaps matches TRBD1 (6 bases). CDR3 length: 15 residues. The V end was cut by 9 bases, the J end by 0 bases, with 18 bases between. The V gene's germline CDR1 is MDHEN and CDR2 SYDVKM. The CDR3 coding sequence is TGTGCCAGTCGCGTGGAGAGGGGGAGCTCCTACGAGCAGTACTTC. Amino acid sequence: CASRVERGSSYEQYF.

The rearrangement links TRBV4-1 to TRBJ1-2; 9 bases map to TRBD1. J gave up 4 bases and V 5 bases, and 8 bases lay outside the gene matches. Germline V gives CDR1 MGHRA, CDR2 YSYEKL. There are 15 residues in the CDR3. The CDR3 coding sequence is TGCGCCAGCAGCTCTAGGGACAGGGCAGGCTATGGCTACACCTTC. Translating it yields CASSSRDRAGYGYTF.

The CDR3 DNA reads TGTGCCAGCAGCGAGTACAGGGGCTACGAGCAGTACTTC. Amino acid sequence: CASSEYRGYEQYF. The chain links TRBV7-9 to TRBJ2-7, with 7 bases matching TRBD1. V lost 5 bases to trimming and J lost 3 bases; unmatched junction nucleotides: 4. This CDR3 region has 13 residues. From germline, CDR1 is SEHNR and CDR2 FQNEAQ (reference sequence).

The V call is TRBV4-3, the J call TRBJ2-7; no firm D call. Germline V gene data show CDR1 as LGHNA and CDR2 as YSLEER. Trimming removed 3 bases from V and 3 bases from J, with 12 bases in between. The length of the CDR3 is 14 residues. The CDR3 sequence: CASSQMGGNYEQYF. DNA for the CDR3: TGCGCCAGCAGCCAGATGGGTGGGAACTACGAGCAGTACTTC.

The J gene is TRBJ2-1, the V gene TRBV19; D remains unclear. This CDR3 region has 13 residues. Germline loops: CDR1 LNHDA, CDR2 SQIVND (reference sequence). The V and J ends lost 3 bases and 8 bases respectively, with 11 bases between them. DNA of the CDR3: TGTGCCAGTAGTATTGCTAGATCAGATGAGCAGTTCTTC. It is translated as CASSIARSDEQFF.

V gene TRBV7-2 combines with J gene TRBJ2-2; TRBD2 agrees at 12 bases. Trimming took 5 bases from V and 1 from J; bases not matched to a gene: 11. Germline CDR1 is SGHTA and CDR2 is FQGNSA. This CDR3 contains 19 residues. Here the CDR3 DNA reads TGTGCCAGCAGCCGACTATTACTAGCGGGAGGAAAGAACACCGGGGAGCTGTTTTTT. This codes for CASSRLLLAGGKNTGELFF.

The V call is TRBV4-2, the J call TRBJ2-5, with D unresolved. Germline CDR1 and CDR2: LGHNA and YNFKEQ. Trimming took 4 bases from V and 1 from J, leaving 10 bases between them. The CDR3 is 14 residues long. The DNA of the CDR3 is TGTGCCAGCAGCCTTATTGGGCTCCAAGAGACCCAGTACTTC. The encoded protein is CASSLIGLQETQYF.

The gene calls are TRBV6-1 and TRBJ1-2; no reliable D call. V dropped 11 bases and J dropped 0 bases, with 7 bases sitting between them. The germline V gene encodes CDR1 MNHNS and CDR2 SASEGT. The CDR3 is 11 residues long. The CDR3 loop is CAPGANYGYTF. CDR3 nucleotides: TGTGCCCCGGGCGCTAACTATGGCTACACCTTC.

V is TRBV25-1 and J is TRBJ2-7; no clear D gene. V was cut by 3 bases and J by 6 bases, with 6 bases left in between. Germline V gene data show CDR1 as MGHDK and CDR2 as SYGVNS. The CDR3 covers 11 residues. CDR3 DNA: TGTGCCAGCAGTGACAGCTTCGAGCAGTACTTC. It codes for CASSDSFEQYF.

This CDR3 is CASSLSGSGANVLTF. CDR3 nucleotides: TGTGCCAGCAGCTTATCAGGGTCTGGGGCCAACGTCCTGACTTTC. This chain uses TRBV7-8 with TRBJ2-6, with D possibly being TRBD1 (5 bases). Germline V gene sequence: CDR1 SGHVS, CDR2 FQNEAQ. The CDR3 consists of 15 residues. Trimming left V 2 bases short and J 1 base short, with 6 bases between.

The table lists this clone with a count of one. CDR3 amino acids: CASIPPLGRRYNQPQHF. The CDR3 nucleotides read TGTGCCAGCATCCCGCCCCTGGGACGGCGCTACAATCAGCCCCAGCATTTT. This sequence joins TRBV6-4 and TRBJ1-5, with D tentatively TRBD1 (5 bases). The germline CDR1 and CDR2 sequences are MRHNA and SNTAGT. V dropped 7 bases and J dropped 3 bases, with 22 bases sitting between them. CDR3 length equals 17 residues.

This chain uses TRBV5-1 with TRBJ2-5, with 14 bases lining up with TRBD2. Germline V CDR1 and CDR2: SGHRS, YFSETQ. V was clipped by 4 bases and J by 1 base; unmatched bases: 6. This CDR3 contains 17 residues. The CDR3 region is CASSRTGLAGVQETQYF. The CDR3 nucleotides read TGCGCCAGCAGCCGCACGGGACTAGCGGGAGTCCAAGAGACCCAGTACTTC.

The V call is TRBV10-3, the J call TRBJ2-1; possibly TRBD1 or TRBD2 for D (6 bases each). Deletions cut 7 bases from V and 6 bases from J, with 19 bases between. The CDR3 extends over 15 amino acids. Germline CDR1 is ENHRY and CDR2 is SYGVKD. CDR3 residues: CAITTDRGGLNEQFF. The CDR3 nucleotides are TGTGCCATCACCACGGACAGAGGAGGGCTCAATGAGCAGTTCTTC.

The chain couples TRBV7-8 to TRBJ1-2, with 7 bases lining up with TRBD1. J lost 4 bases, V lost 5 bases, and 10 bases had no gene match. CDR1 SGHVS and CDR2 FQNEAQ come from the germline V gene. The CDR3 spans 15 residues. The DNA of the CDR3 is TGTGCCAGCAGCGAACGGGACAGATACCTCTATGGCTACACCTTC. Its translation: CASSERDRYLYGYTF.

In regard to this clone: In the same sample, other DNA sequences code for this CDR3. This rearrangement joins TRBV13 to TRBJ2-2; D remains ambiguous. The V end was cut by 0 bases, the J end by 6 bases, with 2 bases between. The CDR3 spans 12 residues. In germline, CDR1 is PRHDT, CDR2 FYEKMQ (reference sequence). The CDR3 nucleotides are TGTGCCAGCAGCTTAGGCCCCGGGGAGCTGTTTTTT. It codes for CASSLGPGELFF. The whole variable domain, filled in from reference TRBV13 and TRBJ2-2, reads AAGVIQSPRHLIKEKRETATLKCYPIPRHDTVYWYQQGPGQDPQFLISFYEKMQSDKGSIPDRFSAQQFSDYHSELNMSSLELGDSALYFCASSLGPGELFFGEGSRLTVL.

The chain combines TRBV4-3 with TRBJ2-1; 12 bases are shared with TRBD2. With 0 bases clipped from V and 8 bases from J, the junction kept 14 bases outside the gene matches. Per germline, CDR1 LGHNA and CDR2 YSLEER. This CDR3 has 19 amino acids. CDR3 sequence reads: CASSQDSGLAGGMTDEQFF. DNA of the CDR3: TGCGCCAGCAGCCAAGATTCCGGCCTAGCGGGAGGGATGACCGATGAGCAGTTCTTC.

This rearrangement joins TRBV5-6 to TRBJ1-2, with TRBD1 as a possible D gene (6 bases). The germline V gene encodes CDR1 SGHDT and CDR2 YYEEEE. Trimming removed 5 bases at V and 6 bases at J, with 17 bases between. The CDR3 extends over 14 amino acids. The CDR3 DNA is TGTGCCAGCAGGCCGGACAGCCCCACGGATGGCTACACCTTC. It is translated as CASRPDSPTDGYTF.

The chain carries TRBV4-3 and TRBJ2-1; 11 bases align to TRBD2. This CDR3 has 16 residues. V lost 0 bases to trimming and J lost 8 bases; unmatched junction nucleotides: 6. In germline, CDR1 is LGHNA, CDR2 YSLEER. The CDR3 spells CASSQDWLAGGDEQFF. The CDR3 coding sequence is TGCGCCAGCAGCCAAGATTGGCTAGCGGGAGGAGATGAGCAGTTCTTC.

The CDR3 here is CASSLAGTGDYEQYF. The CDR3 DNA is TGTGCCAGCAGCTTAGCCGGGACAGGGGACTACGAGCAGTACTTC. The chain couples TRBV7-9 to TRBJ2-7, with 10 bases lining up with TRBD1. With V trimmed by 0 bases and J by 3 bases, 2 bases remained unmatched. The germline V gene encodes CDR1 SEHNR and CDR2 FQNEAQ (reference sequence). The CDR3 has 15 residues.

This clone was recorded once. The chain joins TRBV9 to TRBJ2-3; TRBD2 matches 14 bases. There are 16 residues in the CDR3. V shed 3 bases and J 2 bases; nucleotides not matched to a gene: 2. From germline, CDR1 is SGDLS and CDR2 YYNGEE. CDR3 DNA: TGTGCCAGCAGCGAGACTAGCGGGAGGGACACAGATACGCAGTATTTT. Its protein product is CASSETSGRDTDTQYF.

This clone was seen only a few times. The rearrangement links TRBV16 to TRBJ1-2, with 9 bases aligning to TRBD1. V lost 2 bases to trimming and J lost 5 bases; unmatched junction nucleotides: 3. This CDR3 comprises 14 residues. Germline values: CDR1 KGHSY, CDR2 FQNENV. The CDR3 loop reads CASSQGTGSYGYTF. The CDR3 region has the DNA TGTGCCAGCAGCCAAGGGACAGGGTCTTATGGCTACACCTTC.

J is TRBJ1-1 and V is TRBV27; D not certain. V gave up 2 bases and J gave up 4 bases, with 8 bases separating them. CDR3 length: 13 amino acids. Per germline, CDR1 MNHEY and CDR2 SMNVEV (reference sequence). The CDR3 loop reads CASSLGLVTEAFF. CDR3 nucleotide sequence: TGTGCCAGCAGTTTAGGTCTTGTCACTGAAGCTTTCTTT.

The chain recombines TRBV27 with TRBJ2-7; the D gene is possibly TRBD2 (5 bases). CDR3 length: 12 residues. The germline V gene has CDR1 MNHEY and CDR2 SMNVEV (reference sequence). With 6 bases removed from V and 2 bases from J, the gap between germline ends came to 8 bases. The chain's CDR3 is CASRGVPYEQYF. The CDR3 DNA sequence: TGTGCCAGCAGGGGAGTTCCCTACGAGCAGTACTTC.

The chain recombines TRBV6-5 with TRBJ2-2; D is perhaps TRBD2 (5 bases). Germline V lookup: CDR1 MNHEY, CDR2 SVGAGI. The CDR3 loop spans 15 amino acids. The V end lost 0 bases, the J end lost 11 bases, and 16 bases lay between the germline ends. CDR3 bases: TGTGCCAGCAGTTACTCAGTCGGGGTACTCGGTGAGCTGTTTTTT. Protein: CASSYSVGVLGELFF.

The gene calls are TRBV4-1 and TRBJ2-7; possible D gene TRBD1, 6 bases. With 4 bases removed from V and 2 bases from J, the gap between germline ends came to 15 bases. The CDR3 extends over 15 amino acids. Germline V gives CDR1 MGHRA, CDR2 YSYEKL. CDR3 DNA sequence: TGCGCCAGCAGCCTGAGGTTACAGGGTACCTACGAGCAGTACTTC. This encodes CASSLRLQGTYEQYF.

The chain's CDR3 is CSVRGSTPTGPEQFF. CDR3 nucleotides: TGCAGCGTTCGGGGGTCGACCCCTACGGGGCCTGAGCAGTTCTTC. The chain carries TRBV29-1 and TRBJ2-1; D may be TRBD2 (6 bases). V shed 5 bases and J shed 9 bases, with 23 bases lying between them. The CDR3 contains 15 residues. Germline CDR1 and CDR2: SQVTM and ANQGSEA.

The chain joins TRBV7-9 to TRBJ2-7, with 7 bases that match TRBD2. CDR3 size: 15 residues. V was clipped by 1 base and J by 6 bases; unmatched bases: 9. The germline gives CDR1 SEHNR, CDR2 FQNEAQ (reference sequence). The CDR3 region is CASSLGGSGGLEQYF. The CDR3 nucleotides are TGTGCCAGCAGCTTAGGGGGGTCGGGAGGCCTCGAGCAGTACTTC. The variable domain in full, completed from reference TRBV7-9 and TRBJ2-7, reads DTGVSQNPRHKITKRGQNVTFRCDPISEHNRLYWYRQTLGQGPEFLTYFQNEAQLEKSRLLSDRFSAERPKGSFSTLEIQRTEQGDSAMYLCASSLGGSGGLEQYFGPGTRLTVT.